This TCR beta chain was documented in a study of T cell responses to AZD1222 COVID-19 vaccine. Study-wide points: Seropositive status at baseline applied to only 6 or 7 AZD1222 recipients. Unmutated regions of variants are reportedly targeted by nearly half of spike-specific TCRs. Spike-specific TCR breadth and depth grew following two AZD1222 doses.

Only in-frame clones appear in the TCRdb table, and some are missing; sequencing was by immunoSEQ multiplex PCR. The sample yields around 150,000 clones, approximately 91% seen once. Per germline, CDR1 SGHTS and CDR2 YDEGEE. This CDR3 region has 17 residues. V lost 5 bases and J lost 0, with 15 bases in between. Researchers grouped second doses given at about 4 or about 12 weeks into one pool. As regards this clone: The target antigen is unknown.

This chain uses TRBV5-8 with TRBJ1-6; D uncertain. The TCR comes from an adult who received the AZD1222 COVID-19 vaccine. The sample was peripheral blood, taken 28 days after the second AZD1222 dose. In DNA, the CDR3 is TGTGCCAGCAGAGTCCGGGCCACGAGCTCCTATAATTCACCCCTCCACTTT. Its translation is CASRVRATSSYNSPLHF.